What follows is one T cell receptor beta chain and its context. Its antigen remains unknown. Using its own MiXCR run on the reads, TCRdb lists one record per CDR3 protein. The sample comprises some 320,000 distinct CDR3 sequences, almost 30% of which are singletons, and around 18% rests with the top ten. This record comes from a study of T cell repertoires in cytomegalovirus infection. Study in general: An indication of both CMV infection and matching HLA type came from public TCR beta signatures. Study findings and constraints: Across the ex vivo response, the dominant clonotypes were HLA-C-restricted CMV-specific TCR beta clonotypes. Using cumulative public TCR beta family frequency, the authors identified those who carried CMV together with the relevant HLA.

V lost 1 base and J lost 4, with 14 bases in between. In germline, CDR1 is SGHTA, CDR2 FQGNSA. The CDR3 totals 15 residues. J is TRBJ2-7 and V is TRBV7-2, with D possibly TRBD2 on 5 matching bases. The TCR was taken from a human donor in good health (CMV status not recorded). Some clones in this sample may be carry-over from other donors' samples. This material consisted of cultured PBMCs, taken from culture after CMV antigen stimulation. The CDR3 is CASSLVASGGYEQYF. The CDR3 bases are TGTGCCAGCAGCTTAGTAGCCAGCGGTGGGTACGAGCAGTACTTC.